This passage covers 24 T cell receptor beta chains from one sample sequenced in a study of OX40 agonist ivuxolimab in advanced cancers. The protocol was immunoSEQ multiplex PCR, while the TCRdb copy is restricted to in-frame clones and leaves out a portion. The sample includes 20,000 to 25,000 clones, roughly 84% seen only once; the top ten take 36%. The specimen was CD4+ or CD8+ T cells sorted from blood, collected in a trial of the OX40 agonist ivuxolimab. The receptors were sampled from an adult with an advanced solid tumor such as melanoma, head and neck, liver or kidney cancer.

This chain uses TRBV9 with TRBJ2-7; 8 nucleotides align to TRBD1. The CDR3 length is 15 residues. V shed 3 bases, J shed 6 bases, and the junction held 11 bases outside the gene matches. The germline V gene encodes CDR1 SGDLS and CDR2 YYNGEE. The CDR3 is CASSESGGPGGEQYF. CDR3 in DNA: TGTGCCAGCAGCGAGTCAGGGGGCCCTGGGGGCGAGCAGTACTTC.

The chain is built from TRBV19 and TRBJ2-5, with TRBD2 identical over 11 bases. The trim removed 6 bases at V and 5 bases at J, leaving 11 bases unmatched. Germline CDR1 and CDR2: LNHDA and SQIVND (reference sequence). The CDR3 spans 16 residues. In DNA, the CDR3 is TGTGCCAGTAGCCGGCTTACTAGCGGGAGTGGGGAGACCCAGTACTTC. This sequence encodes CASSRLTSGSGETQYF.

The V call is TRBV6-5, the J call TRBJ1-5; 7 bases map to TRBD1. CDR1 MNHEY and CDR2 SVGAGI come from the germline V gene. The CDR3 contains 14 residues. V lost 5 bases to trimming and J lost 5 bases; unmatched junction nucleotides: 6. The CDR3 DNA sequence: TGTGCCAGCAGTGAAGGGGGCTCGTATCAGCCCCAGCATTTT. Residues: CASSEGGSYQPQHF.

This sequence joins TRBV27 and TRBJ2-1; no clear D gene. V shed 0 bases and J shed 2 bases, with 5 bases lying between them. Germline V gene data show CDR1 as MNHEY and CDR2 as SMNVEV (reference sequence). This CDR3 comprises 14 residues. Here the CDR3 reads CASSLSLAYNEQFF. CDR3 nucleotide sequence: TGTGCCAGCAGTTTATCTTTGGCCTACAATGAGCAGTTCTTC.

The chain uses TRBV19 and TRBJ2-1; TRBD2 matches at 9 bases. Trimming took 4 bases from V and 3 from J; bases not matched to a gene: 4. Germline V lookup: CDR1 LNHDA, CDR2 SQIVND (reference sequence). The CDR3 has 15 residues. The CDR3 sequence: CASSTQRGDYNEQFF. CDR3 nucleotides: TGTGCCAGTAGTACTCAGCGGGGGGACTACAATGAGCAGTTCTTC.

This chain uses TRBV6-6 with TRBJ2-7; possibly TRBD2 for D (5 bases). V was cut by 6 bases and J by 7 bases, with 19 bases left in between. Germline lookup yields CDR1 MNHNY and CDR2 SVGAGI (reference sequence). This CDR3 has 14 amino acids. For the CDR3, the DNA is TGTGCCAGCAGCAGCGGCGTCAAGGTTGTGGAGCAGTACTTC. This encodes CASSSGVKVVEQYF.

V is TRBV13 and J is TRBJ2-3; no clear D gene. Deletions cut 0 bases from V and 6 bases from J, with 7 bases between. Germline-derived CDR1 and CDR2 are PRHDT and FYEKMQ (reference sequence). The CDR3 consists of 13 residues. Written as DNA, the CDR3 is TGTGCCAGCAGCTTAGGGGCCGGGGATACGCAGTATTTT. It codes for CASSLGAGDTQYF.

The genes are TRBV5-1 and TRBJ2-7; D possibly matches TRBD1 or TRBD2 (6 bases each). The germline V gene encodes CDR1 SGHRS and CDR2 YFSETQ. CDR3 length equals 15 residues. Trimming stripped 4 bases from V and 2 bases from J, with 16 bases between. As DNA, the CDR3 is TGCGCCAGCAGCCTGGCGGAGGGGGACCCCTACGAGCAGTACTTC. Translated: CASSLAEGDPYEQYF.

The chain employs TRBV7-3 and TRBJ2-1; 11 positions match TRBD2. This CDR3 is 14 amino acids long. Germline V gives CDR1 SGHTA, CDR2 FQGTGA. J gave up 6 bases and V 4 bases, and 2 bases lay outside the gene matches. CDR3: CASSSGLAANEQFF. The CDR3 region has the DNA TGTGCCAGCAGCTCGGGACTAGCGGCCAATGAGCAGTTCTTC.

The rearrangement links TRBV29-1 to TRBJ1-2; D possibly corresponds to TRBD1 (6 bases). CDR1 and CDR2 from the germline V gene are SQVTM and ANQGSEA. The CDR3 extends over 13 amino acids. V dropped 3 bases and J dropped 3 bases, with 11 bases sitting between them. CDR3 in DNA: TGCAGCGTTGACCGGGACACCCACTATGGCTACACCTTC. Translated: CSVDRDTHYGYTF. Using reference TRBV29-1 and TRBJ1-2 for the parts outside the CDR3, the full variable domain is SAVISQKPSRDICQRGTSLTIQCQVDSQVTMMFWYRQQPGQSLTLIATANQGSEATYESGFVIDKFPISRPNLTFSTLTVSNMSPEDSSIYLCSVDRDTHYGYTFGSGTRLTVV.

The V gene is TRBV5-6, the J gene TRBJ2-7; no clear D. CDR1 is SGHDT, CDR2 YYEEEE, per germline. V lost 1 base and J 7 bases, leaving 9 bases between the germline ends. This CDR3 has 12 amino acids. This CDR3 reads CASSLTSREQYF. The CDR3 bases are TGTGCCAGCAGCTTGACCTCCCGGGAGCAGTACTTC.

This clone was seen only once. The V call is TRBV23-1, the J call TRBJ2-4; perhaps TRBD1 as D (5 bases). TRBV23-1 is recorded as an ORF, its role being uncertain. The CDR3 totals 15 residues. V gave up 6 bases and J gave up 8 bases, with 20 bases separating them. The CDR3 sequence is CASSRGQGRSDIQYF. The CDR3 nucleotides read TGCGCCAGCAGCCGAGGTCAGGGTAGGTCGGACATTCAGTACTTC.

CDR3 protein: CASSPRAGTANTGELFF. The CDR3 DNA follows: TGTGCCAGCAGCCCCCGCGCCGGGACGGCGAACACCGGGGAGCTGTTTTTT. The J gene is TRBJ2-2, the V gene TRBV7-8; possibly TRBD1 or TRBD2 for D (5 bases each). Germline assignment: CDR1 SGHVS and CDR2 FQNEAQ. Trimming cost V 5 bases and J 0 bases, with 16 bases left between them. This CDR3 has 17 amino acids.

The rearrangement uses TRBV7-9 and TRBJ2-3; D may be TRBD2 (6 bases). The V end was cut by 11 bases, the J end by 0 bases, with 12 bases between. In germline, CDR1 is SEHNR, CDR2 FQNEAQ (reference sequence). The CDR3 has 13 amino acids. For the CDR3, the DNA is TGTGCCCTGGGGGGTTCTAGCACAGATACGCAGTATTTT. It translates to CALGGSSTDTQYF.

This chain uses TRBV21-1 with TRBJ2-6; the table's D gene call, TRBD2, was not cross checked with the DNA. TRBV21-1 is listed as a pseudogene. The CDR3 sequence is 15 residues long. The CDR3 bases are TGTGCCAGCAGCAAACCGTGCTCTGGGGCCAACGTCCTGACTTTC. Translation gives CASSKPCSGANVLTF.

This clone was recorded a few times. The chain has TRBV5-1 and TRBJ2-7; D gene uncertain. This CDR3 spans 13 amino acids. Trimming pared 5 bases from V and 3 bases from J, leaving 12 bases between. Per the germline V gene, CDR1 is SGHRS and CDR2 is YFSETQ. CDR3 region: CASRDQVNYEQYF. CDR3 nucleotide sequence: TGCGCCAGCAGAGATCAGGTAAACTACGAGCAGTACTTC.

The chain links TRBV6-7 to TRBJ1-5; D perhaps matches TRBD1 (5 bases). TRBV6-7 is treated as an ORF (open reading frame) with a function not yet certain. V lost 6 bases and J 0 bases, leaving 15 bases between the germline ends. The CDR3 runs 16 residues. This CDR3 reads CASRPGTYLSNQPQHF. The DNA of the CDR3 is TGTGCCAGCAGACCCGGGACTTATCTTAGCAATCAGCCCCAGCATTTT.

The chain is built from TRBV6-6 and TRBJ2-7; D might be TRBD2 (5 bases). The germline V and J ends were trimmed by 5 bases and 5 bases, with 16 bases remaining between them. Germline V gives CDR1 MNHNY, CDR2 SVGAGI (reference sequence). CDR3 length: 14 amino acids. In nucleotides, the CDR3 is TGTGCCAGCAGTCCTACTGGGGAGTCCCACGAGCAGTACTTC. Protein sequence: CASSPTGESHEQYF.

The chain uses TRBV9 and TRBJ2-3; D is unclear. The CDR3 is 14 residues long. Germline loops: CDR1 SGDLS, CDR2 YYNGEE. With 0 bases removed from V and 0 bases from J, the gap between germline ends came to 5 bases. The CDR3, as DNA: TGTGCCAGCAGCGTAGAGATCAGCACAGATACGCAGTATTTT. Protein sequence: CASSVEISTDTQYF.

The CDR3: CASSVDGEGTQYF. The CDR3 nucleotides read TGTGCCAGCAGCGTAGACGGGGAGGGTACGCAGTATTTT. V and J are TRBV9 and TRBJ2-3, with 7 positions matching TRBD2. The CDR3 covers 13 residues. Germline lookup yields CDR1 SGDLS and CDR2 YYNGEE. V lost 0 bases to trimming and J lost 8 bases; unmatched junction nucleotides: 3.

This rearrangement joins TRBV6-1 to TRBJ2-7; 8 bases map to TRBD1. V lost 3 bases to trimming and J lost 2 bases; unmatched junction nucleotides: 6. CDR1 and CDR2 from the germline V gene are MNHNS and SASEGT. The CDR3 spans 15 residues. DNA for the CDR3: TGTGCCAGCAGTGAGGGGCAGGGGGCCACCTACGAGCAGTACTTC. Translated, it gives CASSEGQGATYEQYF.

This chain connects TRBV7-6 to TRBJ2-5; TRBD1 might be the D (5 bases). With 5 bases removed from V and 5 bases from J, the gap between germline ends came to 9 bases. CDR3 size: 12 residues. Germline V lookup: CDR1 SGHVS, CDR2 FNYEAQ. The CDR3 DNA is TGTGCCAGCAGCCTAGGGGATGAGACCCAGTACTTC. Amino acids: CASSLGDETQYF. The variable domain in full, with the rest retrieved from reference TRBV7-6 and TRBJ2-5, is GAGVSQSPRYKVTKRGQDVALRCDPISGHVSLYWYRQALGQGPEFLTYFNYEAQQDKSGLPNDRFSAERPEGSISTLTIQRTEQRDSAMYRCASSLGDETQYFGPGTRLLVL.

The chain recombines TRBV4-1 with TRBJ2-1; 7 bases align to TRBD2. This CDR3 spans 14 amino acids. After removal of 4 bases from V and 9 bases from J, the junction contained 9 bases not matched to a gene. In germline, CDR1 is MGHRA, CDR2 YSYEKL. The CDR3 sequence is CASSLWEGLVEQFF. The CDR3, as DNA: TGCGCCAGCAGCCTATGGGAGGGATTGGTTGAGCAGTTCTTC.

This clone has just a few counts. V is TRBV4-3 and J is TRBJ1-2, with unresolved D. V was trimmed by 6 bases and J by 1 base, leaving 9 bases between them. The CDR3 totals 13 residues. CDR1 is LGHNA and CDR2 is YSLEER in the germline V gene. CDR3 DNA: TGCGCCAGCAGTCCTGGGGTTAACTATGGCTACACCTTC. Residues: CASSPGVNYGYTF.